The next 26 T cell receptor beta chains were all read from a single sample in a study of shared clonotypes between healthy human individuals. Repertoires were generated with immunoSEQ multiplex PCR, while TCRdb's copy carries only in-frame clones and drops some. This table holds under 1,900,000 clones, approximately 98.5% found once. Sample: naive CD4+ T cells sorted from blood. Subset described: CD45RA+ positively selected. The receptors stem from a man between 25 and 39 years old in good health.

The rearrangement joins TRBV15 to TRBJ2-5; no definite D call. This CDR3 has 13 amino acids. Germline V CDR1 and CDR2: LNHNV, YYDKDF (reference sequence). Trimming left V 0 bases short and J 5 bases short, with 7 bases between. Written as DNA, the CDR3 is TGTGCCACCAGCAGAGATCCGAGCGAGACCCAGTACTTC. Translated: CATSRDPSETQYF.

This chain connects TRBV28 to TRBJ2-6, with TRBD1 as a possible D gene (6 bases). The CDR3 length is 17 residues. Trimming took 3 bases from V and 1 from J, leaving 13 bases between them. Germline loops: CDR1 MDHEN, CDR2 SYDVKM. The CDR3 spells CASSFISGTSGANVLTF. CDR3 nucleotide sequence: TGTGCCAGCAGTTTCATTTCCGGGACATCTGGGGCCAACGTCCTGACTTTC.

The chain combines TRBV5-1 with TRBJ2-7, with TRBD2 as a possible D gene (6 bases). There are 15 residues in the CDR3. Germline CDR1 reads SGHRS; CDR2 reads YFSETQ. The V and J ends lost 0 bases and 4 bases respectively, with 14 bases between them. CDR3 loop: CASSLGGPGVYEQYF. The CDR3 nucleotides are TGCGCCAGCAGCTTGGGTGGACCGGGAGTATACGAGCAGTACTTC.

The chain employs TRBV28 and TRBJ2-7; D assignment may be TRBD1 or TRBD2 (5 bases each). Trimming cost V 5 bases and J 6 bases, with 23 bases left between them. This CDR3 contains 16 residues. CDR1 MDHEN and CDR2 SYDVKM come from the germline V gene. CDR3 residues: CASSHQGSLRGTEQYF. CDR3 coding DNA: TGTGCCAGCAGTCACCAGGGTTCCCTAAGAGGGACCGAGCAGTACTTC.

The chain uses TRBV7-9 and TRBJ1-1; possible D gene TRBD1, 6 bases. Trimming took off 2 bases at V and 3 bases at J, with 19 bases between the two ends. Germline assignment: CDR1 SEHNR and CDR2 FQNEAQ (reference sequence). The CDR3 loop spans 17 amino acids. This chain's CDR3 is CASSLRAGNGGHTEAFF. CDR3 in DNA: TGTGCCAGCAGCTTACGGGCAGGAAACGGGGGGCACACTGAAGCTTTCTTT.

This clone has a single count. The chain joins TRBV7-6 to TRBJ2-7; 8 bases fit TRBD1. Germline V CDR1 and CDR2: SGHVS, FNYEAQ. After removal of 6 bases from V and 1 base from J, the junction contained 8 bases not matched to a gene. This CDR3 contains 15 residues. The CDR3 nucleotides are TGTGCCAGCAGTAAAGGACGGGACAGGTCCTACGAGCAGTACTTC. It translates to CASSKGRDRSYEQYF.

The chain joins TRBV28 to TRBJ2-6; D remains unclear. Germline CDR1 reads MDHEN; CDR2 reads SYDVKM. Trimming removed 5 bases at V and 2 bases at J, with 10 bases between. This CDR3 has 15 residues. The CDR3 region is CASSGVLAGANVLTF. The CDR3 bases are TGTGCCAGCAGTGGAGTCCTAGCTGGGGCCAACGTCCTGACTTTC.

This clone was recorded only once. The CDR3 DNA follows: TGTGCCAGCAGCCGAAGAGGAACAGATACGCAGTATTTT. Residues: CASSRRGTDTQYF. The rearrangement uses TRBV28 and TRBJ2-3; D is unresolved. The CDR3 runs 13 residues. Between the trimmed V and J ends, which lost 6 bases and 3 bases, there was a span of 10 bases. Germline-derived CDR1 and CDR2 are MDHEN and SYDVKM.

This chain uses TRBV7-8 with TRBJ1-4; D possibly corresponds to TRBD1 (6 bases). This CDR3 is 14 amino acids long. V was shortened by 7 bases and J by 5 bases, with 14 bases between the two germline ends. CDR1 is SGHVS and CDR2 is FQNEAQ in the germline V gene. CDR3 sequence reads: CASMESQGNEKLFF. The CDR3 DNA reads as TGTGCCAGCATGGAGAGTCAGGGGAATGAAAAACTGTTTTTT. Supplemented by reference TRBV7-8 and TRBJ1-4, the full variable domain reads GAGVSQSPRYKVAKRGQDVALRCDPISGHVSLFWYQQALGQGPEFLTYFQNEAQLDKSGLPSDRFFAERPEGSVSTLKIQRTQQEDSAVYLCASMESQGNEKLFFGSGTQLSVL.

The V and J genes are TRBV9 and TRBJ2-5; D ambiguous. The CDR3 spans 14 residues. The ends were cut back, 3 bases at V and 5 bases at J, with 14 bases in the middle. CDR1 and CDR2 (germline): SGDLS, YYNGEE. In DNA form, the CDR3 reads TGTGCCAGCAGCGGAGACTCCGCCCCGGAGACCCAGTACTTC. Translated: CASSGDSAPETQYF.

Details on this clone: The same CDR3 also results from other DNA sequences found in this sample. The CDR3 bases are TGTGCCAGCTCACCGAGAGGATCCTACGAGCAGTACTTC. Protein product: CASSPRGSYEQYF. The chain couples TRBV18 to TRBJ2-7; D is ambiguous. Trimming left V 3 bases short and J 1 base short, with 7 bases between. The CDR3 consists of 13 residues. Germline V gene sequence: CDR1 KGHSH, CDR2 LQKENI.

V is TRBV7-6 and J is TRBJ2-5; D remains ambiguous. V gave up 8 bases and J gave up 2 bases, with 15 bases separating them. Germline CDR1 and CDR2: SGHVS and FNYEAQ. The CDR3 sequence is 14 residues long. The CDR3 is CASGPTPAQETQYF. As DNA, the CDR3 is TGTGCCAGCGGCCCCACCCCGGCTCAAGAGACCCAGTACTTC.

This chain joins TRBV28 and TRBJ2-7; 8 bases match TRBD1. Germline V gives CDR1 MDHEN, CDR2 SYDVKM. CDR3 length: 12 residues. CDR3 nucleotide sequence: TGTGCAGGACAGGGAGGAGTGGGGGAGCAGTACTTC. Its protein is CAGQGGVGEQYF.

This sequence joins TRBV5-1 and TRBJ1-1; TRBD1 agrees at 7 bases. V shed 7 bases, J shed 6 bases, and the junction held 9 bases outside the gene matches. Germline CDR1 is SGHRS and CDR2 is YFSETQ. CDR3 length: 13 residues. The CDR3 sequence: CASHEGAGAEAFF. CDR3 nucleotides: TGCGCCAGCCATGAGGGGGCAGGCGCTGAAGCTTTCTTT.

With regard to this clone: A read error may produce the germline difference seen at one junction end. In DNA, the CDR3 is TGTGCCAGTCGAGGGGTCGGACGAAACTGGTTC. Protein sequence: CASRGVGRNWF. The rearrangement uses TRBV6-5 and TRBJ1-2; possibly TRBD1 for D (5 bases). The CDR3 covers 11 residues. The V gene's germline CDR1 is MNHEY and CDR2 SVGAGI.

CDR3 loop: CASSDLGEETQYF. For the CDR3, the DNA is TGTGCCAGCAGTGATCTGGGGGAAGAGACCCAGTACTTC. This chain joins TRBV2 and TRBJ2-5; either TRBD1 or TRBD2 may fit D (5 bases each). This CDR3 comprises 13 residues. Germline lookup yields CDR1 SNHLY and CDR2 FYNNEI. V was pared by 3 bases and J by 3 bases, with 8 bases between.

The chain carries TRBV28 and TRBJ2-2, with 12 bases identical to TRBD2. With 6 bases clipped from V and 7 bases from J, the junction kept 3 bases outside the gene matches. In germline, CDR1 is MDHEN, CDR2 SYDVKM. This CDR3 is built from 14 residues. For the CDR3, the DNA is TGTGCCAGCAGACCGGGACTAGCGGGCGGGGAGCTGTTTTTT. This translates into CASRPGLAGGELFF.

This chain joins TRBV11-2 and TRBJ2-5; D is possibly TRBD1 (6 bases). The V gene's germline CDR1 is SGHAT and CDR2 FQNNGV. V dropped 5 bases and J dropped 1 base, with 14 bases sitting between them. The length of the CDR3 is 15 residues. CDR3 sequence (DNA): TGTGCCAGCAGCCTGCAGGGGACCGCCCAAGAGACCCAGTACTTC. It specifies CASSLQGTAQETQYF.

This clone has only one observation. This rearrangement joins TRBV19 to TRBJ2-5, with D tentatively TRBD2 (6 bases). The V gene's germline CDR1 is LNHDA and CDR2 SQIVND (reference sequence). V dropped 3 bases and J dropped 4 bases, with 15 bases sitting between them. This CDR3 is built from 15 residues. CDR3 DNA sequence: TGTGCCAGTAGTATCCTGACGGTGGGGGGAGAGACCCAGTACTTC. Its protein is CASSILTVGGETQYF.

The chain couples TRBV6-9 to TRBJ2-3; D gene ambiguous. The CDR3 extends over 17 amino acids. V was clipped by 5 bases and J by 2 bases, with 20 bases between them. Germline CDR1 MNHGY, CDR2 SVAAGI. The CDR3 reads CASSLPYYRHITDTQYF. CDR3 in DNA: TGTGCCAGCAGTCTACCTTATTATCGCCATATCACAGATACGCAGTATTTT.

The V gene is TRBV2, the J gene TRBJ1-2; no clear D gene. The CDR3 sequence is 13 residues long. V lost 6 bases and J 0 bases, leaving 8 bases between the germline ends. Germline lookup yields CDR1 SNHLY and CDR2 FYNNEI. CDR3 in amino acids: CASSLEANYGYTF. The CDR3 DNA is TGTGCCAGCAGCTTAGAAGCTAACTATGGCTACACCTTC.

This chain links TRBV28 with TRBJ2-5; D is unresolved. The CDR3 extends over 12 amino acids. Trimming took 7 bases from V and 0 from J, leaving 6 bases between them. Germline V lookup: CDR1 MDHEN, CDR2 SYDVKM. CDR3: CASIGYQETQYF. As DNA, the CDR3 is TGTGCCAGCATAGGGTACCAAGAGACCCAGTACTTC.

This chain links TRBV19 with TRBJ2-1; tentative D call: TRBD2 (6 bases). The CDR3 runs to 11 residues. V gave up 3 bases and J gave up 13 bases, with 10 bases separating them. CDR1 LNHDA and CDR2 SQIVND come from the germline V gene (reference sequence). In DNA form, the CDR3 reads TGTGCCAGTAGTATTGGAGGGAACCAGTTCTTC. This translates into CASSIGGNQFF.

CDR3 residues: CATSREVGNTGELFF. The CDR3, as DNA: TGTGCCACCAGCAGAGAAGTGGGAAATACCGGGGAGCTGTTTTTT. The V gene is TRBV15, the J gene TRBJ2-2; D not certain. Trimming stripped 0 bases from V and 5 bases from J, with 10 bases between. Germline-derived CDR1 and CDR2 are LNHNV and YYDKDF (reference sequence). The length of the CDR3 is 15 residues.

This clone was observed once. J is TRBJ2-2 and V is TRBV18, with TRBD1 matching 7 bases. The V segment lost 2 bases and the J segment 2 bases; nucleotides outside the gene matches: 5. The CDR3 covers 16 residues. The germline gives CDR1 KGHSH, CDR2 LQKENI. CDR3 sequence: CASSPRTGSNTGELFF. In DNA, the CDR3 is TGTGCCAGCTCACCAAGGACAGGTTCTAACACCGGGGAGCTGTTTTTT.

The CDR3 sequence is CAISGYPVNTEAFF. CDR3 nucleotide sequence: TGTGCCATCAGTGGATATCCGGTGAACACTGAAGCTTTCTTT. The chain uses TRBV10-3 and TRBJ1-1; D gene uncertain. CDR3 length: 14 amino acids. Trimming pared 4 bases from V and 0 bases from J, leaving 9 bases between. Germline CDR1 and CDR2: ENHRY and SYGVKD.